What follows are 20 T cell receptor beta chains derived from one specimen sequenced in a study of metastatic and nonmetastatic thyroid tumors. Thyroid surgery took place with no prior treatment in any patient. TCRdb called clones again from the PCR reads with MiXCR. The profile shows roughly 20,000 clones, around 15% of them singletons. The specimen was tumor tissue. The receptors were gathered from a female donor with papillary thyroid cancer or a benign thyroid nodule (not recorded which). Some clones in this sample may be carry-over from other donors' samples.

In regard to this clone: The junction and the germline gene differ at one end; a read error may be behind it. The chain carries TRBV20-1 and TRBJ2-6; possible D gene TRBD1, 5 bases. Germline CDR1 DFQATT, CDR2 SNEGSKA (reference sequence). CDR3 length: 16 amino acids. The CDR3, as DNA: TGCAGTGCTAGTAGGTCAACAGTCTCTGGGGCCAACGTCCCGACTTTC. This translates into CSASRSTVSGANVPTF.

There are many counts of this clone. The V gene is TRBV2, the J gene TRBJ2-1, with TRBD2 identical over 9 bases. This CDR3 spans 16 amino acids. Germline values: CDR1 SNHLY, CDR2 FYNNEI. V was clipped by 6 bases and J by 8 bases; unmatched bases: 14. CDR3 in DNA: TGTGCCAGCAGCCACACTAGCGGGCCCCCCCCCGATGAGCAGTTCTTC. Translated: CASSHTSGPPPDEQFF.

In its sample, this clone ranks as medium-sized (0.01 to 0.1%). This sequence joins TRBV6-1 and TRBJ2-7; a possible D gene is TRBD2 (6 bases). The CDR3 has 14 amino acids. With 1 base removed from V and 2 bases from J, the gap between germline ends came to 9 bases. Germline V CDR1 and CDR2: MNHNS, SASEGT. The chain's CDR3 is CASSEVWGAYEQYF. The DNA for the CDR3 is TGTGCCAGCAGTGAAGTCTGGGGGGCCTACGAGCAGTACTTC.

This clone was seen at least ten times. A read error may be the cause here, since a much bigger clone is one base away. The sample carries other DNA sequences with the same CDR3. This rearrangement joins TRBV27 to TRBJ2-2; 7 positions agree with TRBD1. CDR1 is MNHEY and CDR2 is SMNVEV in the germline V gene (reference sequence). The CDR3 has 16 residues. CDR3 residues: CASSPRHRGNTGELFF. In nucleotides, the CDR3 is TGCGCCAGCAGTCCTCGCCACAGGGGAAACACCGGGGAGCTGTTTTTT.

A word on this clone: A read error may be the cause here, since a much bigger clone is one base away. The chain combines TRBV5-1 with TRBJ2-2; TRBD1 matches 7 bases. CDR3 length equals 15 residues. CDR1 is SGHRS and CDR2 is YFSETQ in the germline V gene. The CDR3 DNA reads as TGCGCCAGCAGCTTGACAGGGGTGGGGACCGTGGAGCTGTTTTTT. It encodes CASSLTGVGTVELFF.

This clone was counted at least ten times. This rearrangement joins TRBV5-1 to TRBJ1-1; 9 bases match TRBD1. V lost 5 bases to trimming and J lost 4 bases; unmatched junction nucleotides: 3. From germline, CDR1 is SGHRS and CDR2 YFSETQ. The CDR3 covers 13 residues. The CDR3 reads CASRGTGITEAFF. The CDR3 bases are TGCGCCAGCAGGGGGACAGGGATCACTGAAGCTTTCTTT.

This clone was picked up many times. The same CDR3 can be traced to other DNA sequences in this sample. This chain joins TRBV12-1 and TRBJ2-1; the DNA was not used to check the table's D call, TRBD2. TRBV12-1 is a pseudogene segment. There are 20 residues in the CDR3. This chain's CDR3 is CASSFNPGTSGGSSYNEQFF. CDR3 coding DNA: TGTGCCAGCAGCTTCAATCCCGGGACGAGCGGGGGTAGCTCCTACAATGAGCAGTTCTTC.

This clone showed up many times. The gene calls are TRBV6-4 and TRBJ1-1; D ambiguous. The germline CDR1 and CDR2 sequences are MRHNA and SNTAGT. The CDR3 covers 14 residues. V was pared by 7 bases and J by 5 bases, with 17 bases between. This CDR3 is CASTTGPLSTEAFF. For the CDR3, the DNA is TGTGCCAGCACAACCGGGCCCTTGTCGACTGAAGCTTTCTTT.

This clone was detected only a few times. A junction end diverges from the germline sequence, so it may reflect a read error. The CDR3 protein is CASSLLSGRWTAF. The DNA of the CDR3 is TGTGCCAGCAGTTTACTCTCGGGTCGTTGGACGGCTTTT. The V gene is TRBV6-5, the J gene TRBJ1-1; D gene ambiguous. Germline V gene sequence: CDR1 MNHEY, CDR2 SVGAGI. This CDR3 is built from 13 residues.

This clone was counted only a few times. The chain joins TRBV6-2 or TRBV6-3 to TRBJ2-2; no clear D. CDR1 and CDR2 (germline): MNHEY, SVGEGT. CDR3 size: 14 residues. V was clipped by 7 bases and J by 8 bases, with 17 bases between them. DNA for the CDR3: TGTGCCAGCACCTGGACCAGGACGGGTGGGGAGCTGTTTTTT. Residues: CASTWTRTGGELFF.

This clone was found many times. The rearrangement links TRBV7-9 to TRBJ2-7; D may be TRBD2 (5 bases). Trimming removed 1 base from V and 7 bases from J, with 17 bases in between. The CDR3 contains 15 residues. CDR1 and CDR2 (germline): SEHNR, FQNEAQ (reference sequence). The chain's CDR3 is CASSLGLAETREQYF. Written as DNA, the CDR3 is TGTGCCAGCAGCTTAGGTCTAGCAGAGACACGGGAGCAGTACTTC.

This clone occurred many times. V gene TRBV5-6 combines with J gene TRBJ2-7; D is ambiguous. Trimming shortened V by 5 bases and J by 4 bases, and 16 bases separated the two germline ends. The CDR3 runs to 14 residues. The germline CDR1 and CDR2 sequences are SGHDT and YYEEEE. CDR3 bases: TGTGCCAGCAGTCAATGGCCACCGCGATACGAGCAGTACTTC. Encoded protein: CASSQWPPRYEQYF.

This clone has ten or more counts. This chain uses TRBV28 with TRBJ2-1; the match to TRBD1 covers 7 bases. The CDR3 is 13 amino acids. J lost 3 bases, V lost 8 bases, and 4 bases had no gene match. CDR1 MDHEN and CDR2 SYDVKM come from the germline V gene. In nucleotides, the CDR3 is TGTGCCAGCCAAGGGGACAGCTACAATGAGCAGTTCTTC. Translating gives CASQGDSYNEQFF.

This clone was seen at least ten times. The rearrangement uses TRBV7-6 and TRBJ2-1, with 7 bases fitting TRBD1. The CDR3 runs to 15 residues. CDR1 SGHVS and CDR2 FNYEAQ come from the germline V gene. Trimming at V came to 5 bases and at J to 7 bases, leaving 11 bases not matched to a gene. The CDR3 reads CASSQRQGLWNEQFF. In DNA, the CDR3 is TGTGCCAGCAGCCAGCGACAGGGTCTGTGGAATGAGCAGTTCTTC. The whole variable domain, filled in from reference TRBV7-6 and TRBJ2-1, reads GAGVSQSPRYKVTKRGQDVALRCDPISGHVSLYWYRQALGQGPEFLTYFNYEAQQDKSGLPNDRFSAERPEGSISTLTIQRTEQRDSAMYRCASSQRQGLWNEQFFGPGTRLTVL.

This clone occurred many times. Being one base from a much bigger clone, this may be a read error. The chain uses TRBV11-2 and TRBJ1-1, with no clear D. CDR1 is SGHAT, CDR2 FQNNGV, per germline. Trimming left V 6 bases short and J 5 bases short, with 7 bases between. The CDR3 extends over 11 amino acids. The CDR3 DNA reads as TGTGCCAGCAGGGGGTATACTGAAGCTTTCTTT. It translates to CASRGYTEAFF.

This clone was counted at least ten times. The chain couples TRBV2 to TRBJ2-1; 13 bases are a match to TRBD2. The CDR3 extends over 14 amino acids. Germline-derived CDR1 and CDR2 are SNHLY and FYNNEI. Trimming at V came to 7 bases and at J to 7 bases, leaving 4 bases not matched to a gene. The CDR3 DNA sequence: TGTGCCAGCATGGGGACTAGCGGGGTTAATGAGCAGTTCTTC. This sequence encodes CASMGTSGVNEQFF.

This clone was found a few times. One end of the junction varies from germline; a read error may be responsible. The chain uses TRBV6-2 or TRBV6-3 and TRBJ2-7, with a tentative D call TRBD2 (5 bases). Per germline, CDR1 MNHEY and CDR2 SVGEGT. The CDR3 has 14 amino acids. This chain's CDR3 is CASTSPLVWNEHYF. The DNA of the CDR3 is TGTGCCAGCACCTCACCACTAGTCTGGAACGAGCATTACTTT.

This clone came up many times. The genes are TRBV12-5 and TRBJ1-1; maybe TRBD1 (6 bases). Germline assignment: CDR1 LGHNT and CDR2 FRNRAP. Trimming shortened V by 6 bases and J by 1 base, and 9 bases separated the two germline ends. This CDR3 has 13 residues. Here the CDR3 DNA reads TGTGCTAGTGGCAGGGGAGGGAACACTGAAGCTTTCTTT. This translates into CASGRGGNTEAFF.

The CDR3: CASSPLAGGRGEQYF. For the CDR3, the DNA is TGTGCCAGCAGCCCTTTAGCGGGGGGGCGGGGCGAGCAGTACTTC. The V and J genes are TRBV11-2 and TRBJ2-7; 11 bases are a match to TRBD2. Trimming removed 5 bases from V and 6 bases from J; junction bases left unmatched: 9. Germline V CDR1 and CDR2: SGHAT, FQNNGV. This CDR3 has 15 amino acids.

This clone came up many times. The gene calls are TRBV27 and TRBJ2-6; 7 nucleotides agree with TRBD1. The CDR3 has 17 residues. CDR1 is MNHEY and CDR2 is SMNVEV in the germline V gene (reference sequence). The ends lost 5 bases at V and 1 base at J; junction bases unmatched: 8. CDR3 loop: CASSPRQGSSGANVLTF. In DNA, the CDR3 is TGTGCCAGCAGTCCCAGACAGGGTTCTTCTGGGGCCAACGTCCTGACTTTC.